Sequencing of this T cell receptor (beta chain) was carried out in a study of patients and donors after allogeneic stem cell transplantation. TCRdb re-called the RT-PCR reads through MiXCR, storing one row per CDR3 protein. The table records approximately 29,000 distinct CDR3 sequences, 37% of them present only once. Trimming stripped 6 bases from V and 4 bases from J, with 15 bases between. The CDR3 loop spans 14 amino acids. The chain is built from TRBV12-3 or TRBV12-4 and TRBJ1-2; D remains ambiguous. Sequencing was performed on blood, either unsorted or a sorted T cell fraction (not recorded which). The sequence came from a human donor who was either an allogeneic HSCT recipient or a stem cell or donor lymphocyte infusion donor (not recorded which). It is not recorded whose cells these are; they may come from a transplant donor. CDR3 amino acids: CASSISLTAYGYTF. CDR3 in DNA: TGTGCCAGCAGCATCTCCCTGACGGCCTATGGCTACACCTTC.